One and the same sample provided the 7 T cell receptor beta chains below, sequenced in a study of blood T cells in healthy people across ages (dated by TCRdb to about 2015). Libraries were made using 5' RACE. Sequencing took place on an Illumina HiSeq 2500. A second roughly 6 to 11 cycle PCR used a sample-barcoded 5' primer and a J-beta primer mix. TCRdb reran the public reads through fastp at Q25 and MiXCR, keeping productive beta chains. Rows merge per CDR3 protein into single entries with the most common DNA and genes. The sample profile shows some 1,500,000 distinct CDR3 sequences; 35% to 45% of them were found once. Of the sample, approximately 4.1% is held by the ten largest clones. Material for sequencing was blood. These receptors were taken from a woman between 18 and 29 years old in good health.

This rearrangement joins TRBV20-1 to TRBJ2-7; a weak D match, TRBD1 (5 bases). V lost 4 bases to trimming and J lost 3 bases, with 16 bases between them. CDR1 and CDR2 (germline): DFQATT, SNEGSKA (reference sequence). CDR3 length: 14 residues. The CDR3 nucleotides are TGCAGTGCTAAGACAGCTACCACGTTCTACGAGCAGTACTTC. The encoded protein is CSAKTATTFYEQYF.

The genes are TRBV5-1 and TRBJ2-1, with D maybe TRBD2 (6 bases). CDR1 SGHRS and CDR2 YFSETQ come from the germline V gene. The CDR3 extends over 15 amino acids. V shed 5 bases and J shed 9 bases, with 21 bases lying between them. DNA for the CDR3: TGCGCCAGCAGGGAGACTAGTACTAAGACCGGTGAGCAGTTCTTC. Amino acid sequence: CASRETSTKTGEQFF.

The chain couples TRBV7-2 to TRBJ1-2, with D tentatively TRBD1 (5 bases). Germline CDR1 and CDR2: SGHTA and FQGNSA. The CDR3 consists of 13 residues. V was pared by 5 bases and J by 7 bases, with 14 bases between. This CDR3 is CASSPNPGSGYTF. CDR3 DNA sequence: TGTGCCAGCAGCCCTAACCCAGGGTCTGGCTACACCTTC.

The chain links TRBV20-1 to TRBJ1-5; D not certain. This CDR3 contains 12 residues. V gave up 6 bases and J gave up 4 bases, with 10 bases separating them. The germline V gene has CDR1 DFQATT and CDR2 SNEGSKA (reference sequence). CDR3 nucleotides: TGCAGTGCCCGTAGACCGAATCAGCCCCAGCATTTT. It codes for CSARRPNQPQHF.

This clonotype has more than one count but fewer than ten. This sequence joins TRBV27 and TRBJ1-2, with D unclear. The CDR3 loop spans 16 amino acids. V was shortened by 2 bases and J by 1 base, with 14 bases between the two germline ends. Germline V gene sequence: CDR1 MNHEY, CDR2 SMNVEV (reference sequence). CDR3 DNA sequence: TGTGCCAGCAGTTTAGGGTCCAGACAACATAACTATGGCTACACCTTC. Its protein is CASSLGSRQHNYGYTF.

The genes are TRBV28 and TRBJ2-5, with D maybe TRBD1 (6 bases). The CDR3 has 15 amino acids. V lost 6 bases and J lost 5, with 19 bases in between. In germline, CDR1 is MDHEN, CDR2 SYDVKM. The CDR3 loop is CASSLTGPLSETQYF. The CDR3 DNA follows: TGTGCCAGCAGCCTGACAGGACCCCTAAGTGAGACCCAGTACTTC.

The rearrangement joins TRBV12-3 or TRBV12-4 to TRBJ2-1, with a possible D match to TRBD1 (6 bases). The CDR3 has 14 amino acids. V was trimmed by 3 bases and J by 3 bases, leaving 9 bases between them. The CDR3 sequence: CASSFLDSYNEQFF. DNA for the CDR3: TGTGCCAGCAGTTTCCTGGACAGCTACAATGAGCAGTTCTTC.